This T cell receptor (beta chain) originates from a study of identical twins. Study-wide findings and caveats: Invariant MAIT and iNKT cells are populations that could partly confound zero-insertion analyses.

The CDR3 covers 13 residues. J lost 2 bases, V lost 11 bases, and 6 bases had no gene match. Germline CDR1 and CDR2: MDHEN and SYDVKM. TCRdb re-derived calls from the 5' RACE reads in MiXCR, one entry per CDR3 protein. The table has fewer than 550,000 distinct CDR3 sequences, about 13% seen once. This clonotype was picked up many times. As yet, its antigen is unknown. The same data also contributed to another study, on yellow fever vaccine responses in identical twins.

The genes are TRBV28 and TRBJ2-3; 8 positions agree with TRBD1. This clonotype was obtained from a woman aged 18-35 years in good health. The source material was CD4+ T cells sorted from blood. This CDR3 reads CACTQGATDTQYF. Written as DNA, the CDR3 is TGTGCCTGCACGCAGGGGGCCACAGATACGCAGTATTTT.